Below, 10 T cell receptor beta chains from the same sample are listed, as sequenced in a study of blood T cell repertoires in COVID-19. Generated by immunoSEQ multiplex PCR, the TCRdb table keeps only in-frame clones and is missing some. The repertoire holds more than 400,000 clones, with 90% as singletons. Source material: PBMCs or T cells enriched from blood (not recorded which). The receptor set was obtained from a man aged 18 to 30 who had recovered from COVID-19.

J is TRBJ1-1 and V is TRBV6-5; D not resolved. The CDR3 runs to 10 residues. Germline assignment: CDR1 MNHEY and CDR2 SVGAGI. V was pared by 8 bases and J by 4 bases, with 5 bases between. The CDR3 region is CASLFTEAFF. DNA of the CDR3: TGTGCCAGCCTGTTCACTGAAGCTTTCTTT.

In this sample, this clone turned up once. This rearrangement joins TRBV7-2 to TRBJ1-1; TRBD1 is a possible D gene (5 bases). The CDR3 totals 14 residues. V gave up 5 bases and J gave up 4 bases, with 14 bases separating them. Germline V gives CDR1 SGHTA, CDR2 FQGNSA. The CDR3, as DNA: TGTGCCAGCAGCCGGTGGGGCGCCGGCACTGAAGCTTTCTTT. Translation gives CASSRWGAGTEAFF.

The chain couples TRBV28 to TRBJ2-3; no clear D gene. Germline V gene data show CDR1 as MDHEN and CDR2 as SYDVKM. Trimming removed 2 bases at V and 2 bases at J, with 11 bases between. The CDR3 loop spans 15 amino acids. CDR3 region: CASSLIQDLTDTQYF. The CDR3 DNA sequence: TGTGCCAGCAGTTTAATCCAGGATCTCACAGATACGCAGTATTTT.

The chain has TRBV3-1 (or the pseudogene TRBV3-2) and TRBJ2-5; 7 bases agree with TRBD2. The CDR3 has 16 amino acids. V shed 4 bases and J 0 bases; nucleotides not matched to a gene: 8. Germline V gene sequence: CDR1 LGHDT, CDR2 YNNKEL (reference sequence). The CDR3, as DNA: TGTGCCAGCAGCCTTCGGACTAGTGAGTACCAAGAGACCCAGTACTTC. Its protein product is CASSLRTSEYQETQYF.

In this sample, this clone turned up a few times. This chain uses TRBV7-6 with TRBJ1-1; D is undetermined. This CDR3 spans 14 amino acids. Germline CDR1 SGHVS, CDR2 FNYEAQ. Trimming took off 1 base at V and 1 base at J, with 7 bases between the two ends. The DNA of the CDR3 is TGTGCCAGCAGCTTAGACCACAGGAACACTGAAGCTTTCTTT. It translates to CASSLDHRNTEAFF.

This chain connects TRBV5-1 to TRBJ2-7; a possible D gene is TRBD2 (5 bases). The CDR3 spans 14 residues. The V gene lost 0 bases and the J gene lost 6 bases, with 13 bases spanning the gap. Germline V gene sequence: CDR1 SGHRS, CDR2 YFSETQ. The CDR3 nucleotides read TGCGCCAGCAGCTTGGCCGGGTCGGGATCCGAGCAGTACTTC. Translation: CASSLAGSGSEQYF.

This clone was seen a single time. This rearrangement joins TRBV19 to TRBJ1-5; D may be TRBD1 (6 bases). The CDR3 has 16 residues. Trimming left V 9 bases short and J 5 bases short, with 23 bases between. Germline V lookup: CDR1 LNHDA, CDR2 SQIVND (reference sequence). The CDR3, as DNA: TGTGCCAGGAGAGGACCACAGGGTACCTTGGATCAGCCCCAGCATTTT. Translation gives CARRGPQGTLDQPQHF.

The CDR3 sequence: CASSALVGGDTQYF. The CDR3 DNA reads as TGTGCCAGCAGCGCCCTAGTGGGGGGAGATACGCAGTATTTT. The rearrangement links TRBV9 to TRBJ2-3, with D possibly TRBD2 on 6 matching bases. This CDR3 has 14 amino acids. V was cut by 3 bases and J by 5 bases, with 13 bases left in between. Germline lookup yields CDR1 SGDLS and CDR2 YYNGEE.

This sequence joins TRBV5-1 and TRBJ1-5; 9 positions match TRBD1. The V gene's germline CDR1 is SGHRS and CDR2 YFSETQ. V lost 4 bases and J lost 8; bases outside the gene matches: 7. The CDR3 runs 14 residues. CDR3 sequence reads: CASSATGGSEPQHF. Written as DNA, the CDR3 is TGCGCCAGCAGCGCTACAGGGGGCTCTGAGCCCCAGCATTTT.

V is TRBV30 and J is TRBJ1-5, with D unresolved. The CDR3 is 13 residues long. Per the germline V gene, CDR1 is GTSNPN and CDR2 is SVGIG (reference sequence). Deletions cut 4 bases from V and 3 bases from J, with 10 bases between. The CDR3 reads CAWNEGANQPQHF. The CDR3 DNA sequence: TGTGCCTGGAACGAGGGTGCCAATCAGCCCCAGCATTTT.